This T cell receptor beta chain was documented in a study of blood T cell repertoires in COVID-19 (dated by TCRdb to between 2020 and 2021). For the study in its entirety: The collaborator samples originated in the United States, Italy and Spain and spanned the acute and convalescent phases of COVID-19. A freely available public database, intended as a resource for researchers studying the immune response to SARS-CoV-2, is where the repertoires were released. The dataset comprised deeply sampled blood TCRbeta repertoires from subjects exposed to, actively infected with, or recovered from COVID-19. The samples were drawn from two sources: the first 160 participants of the ongoing ImmuneRACE study, and 1,000 to 1,500 subjects contributed by 6 global collaborators. Sample metadata almost always included a de-identified subject ID, COVID-19 status, age in years and sex. Where HLA class I and class II types were available, the types were taken from metadata supplied by the sample provider, not from assay-based typing. The prospective study material was composed of cDNA or gDNA derived from T cells, B-cell-depleted T cells, or PBMCs.

Here is what the overall study found, with its caveats: How much clinical and demographic metadata was included differed by source and by participant, and the metadata was provided uncurated.

Whole blood was collected in K2EDTA tubes by collaborating institutions according to the institutions' own protocols. Collaborator samples were shipped for TCRbeta analysis as frozen whole blood, isolated PBMCs, or DNA extracted from either sample type. Remarks on this clone: Its antigen is still unknown. There are no base qualities to consult, and no much larger clone falls within one base.

The CDR1 and CDR2 encoded by the germline V gene (reference sequence) are SEHNR and FQNEAQ. V ends up 5 bases short and J 8 bases short, with an unmatched junction base count of 8. The CDR3 holds 13 amino acids from the cysteine to the phenylalanine. This entry keeps only the CDR3 DNA: 39 bases, framed from base 1. TCRbeta CDR3 regions were amplified from genomic DNA by means of the immunoSEQ Assay, a bias-controlled multiplex PCR. The paper's processing steps were these. Within the assay, amplification of reference gene primers was used to estimate how many nucleated cells each sample contained. Sequence reads were collapsed and filtered to measure the absolute abundance of every unique TCRbeta CDR3 rearrangement. Productive Simpson clonality was computed per sample as the square root of Simpson's diversity index over productive rearrangements. Drawn from immuneACCESS, this table holds only the in-frame rearrangements with V and J called that TCRdb kept. Clones are partly lost; checked studies trace under half to an unresolved V gene and leave the rest unexplained. V and J calls and clone size are those listed in that table; D and trimming were worked out from the DNA. This sample is represented by some 170,000 clones; more than 75% of them were singletons. Roughly 9% of the sample is held by the ten biggest clonotypes.

The chain links TRBV7-9 with TRBJ1-1, with TRBD1 matching 7 junction bases. The sequence came from a woman between 70 and 85 years old with acute or convalescent COVID-19. The sample taken for sequencing was peripheral blood. The bases are TGTGCCAGCAGCCTGGGACAGAGGAACGAAGCTTTCTTT. This gives the protein CASSLGQRNEAFF.